These 19 T cell receptor beta chains were all obtained from the same sample, sequenced in a study of T cell clonality in common variable immunodeficiency. Generated by immunoSEQ multiplex PCR, the TCRdb table keeps only in-frame clones and is missing some. Singletons are absent from the sample, which has about 42,000 clones. The sequenced sample consisted of peripheral blood mononuclear cells. Every receptor here comes from a person aged 18 to 75 in good health.

This clone was picked up many times. CDR3 DNA, as far as it was read: TGTGCCAGCTCACCACGACAGTCCACCGGGGAG. Amino acids: CASSPRQSTGE. The full CDR3 reads CASSPRQSTGELFF. The chain uses TRBV18 and TRBJ2-2, with D perhaps matching TRBD1 (5 bases). The CDR3 end lies 3 residues beyond the end of the read and is filled in from the germline J gene. Germline assignment: CDR1 KGHSH and CDR2 LQKENI. With 1 base removed from V and 4 bases from J, the gap between germline ends came to 7 bases. The CDR3 is 14 amino acids.

As for this clone: The read stops 3 residues short of the end of the CDR3; the missing end is completed from the germline J gene. The chain combines TRBV19 with TRBJ1-2; 7 bases map to TRBD1. Germline CDR1 LNHDA, CDR2 SQIVND (reference sequence). The CDR3 is made up of 14 amino acids. CDR3 in amino acids: CASSSPGGSYDYTF. Incomplete CDR3 DNA: TGTGCCAGTAGTTCGCCAGGGGGGTCCTACGAC.

This clone came up many times. This CDR3 reads CASSQGGQGASEQYF. Partial CDR3 DNA: TGCGCCAGCAGCCAGGGGGGACAGGGGGCATCCGAG. V is TRBV4-1 and J is TRBJ2-7; TRBD1 agrees at 12 bases. From the germline J gene comes the end of the CDR3, since the read stops 3 residues before it. The CDR3 extends over 15 amino acids. V shed 3 bases and J 6 bases; nucleotides not matched to a gene: 6. Germline V gene lookup returns CDR1 MGHRA and CDR2 YSYEKL.

This clone was counted at least ten times. The DNA read from the CDR3 is TGTGCCAGTACAGGGCTATACGGGAATGAG. The encoded protein is CASTGLYGNE. Given in full, the CDR3 is CASTGLYGNEQFF. The chain recombines TRBV2 with TRBJ2-1; TRBD1 is a possible D gene (6 bases). The sequence runs out 3 residues before the end of the CDR3; the remainder is reconstructed from the germline J gene. Per germline, CDR1 SNHLY and CDR2 FYNNEI. V shed 9 bases and J shed 7 bases, with 16 bases lying between them. The CDR3 sequence is 13 residues long. Looking up the rest from reference TRBV2 and TRBJ2-1 gives the full variable domain: EPEVTQTPSHQVTQMGQEVILRCVPISNHLYFYWYRQILGQKVEFLVSFYNNEISEKSEIFDDQFSVERPDGSNFTLKIRSTKLEDSAMYFCASTGLYGNEQFFGPGTRLTVL.

This clone was observed at least ten times. The read stops 3 residues short of the end of the CDR3; the missing end is completed from the germline J gene. The chain employs TRBV5-1 and TRBJ2-3; TRBD2 matches at 7 bases. This CDR3 region has 15 residues. The ends lost 0 bases at V and 5 bases at J; junction bases unmatched: 6. CDR1 is SGHRS, CDR2 YFSETQ, per germline. The CDR3 DNA, read in part, is TGCGCCAGCAGCTTGGCCGGACTAGTTGGAGATACG. Translation gives CASSLAGLVGDT. The CDR3 reads in full as CASSLAGLVGDTQYF.

In its sample, this clone was seen many times. The read ends 3 residues early relative to the CDR3; the germline J gene fills the gap. The gene calls are TRBV5-1 and TRBJ2-6; either TRBD1 or TRBD2 may supply D (6 bases each). Germline lookup yields CDR1 SGHRS and CDR2 YFSETQ. V was clipped by 3 bases and J by 0 bases, with 13 bases between them. The CDR3 sequence is 17 residues long. The CDR3 is CASSWEDSRSGANVLTF. CDR3 DNA (partial): TGCGCCAGCAGCTGGGAGGACAGCCGCTCTGGGGCCAACGTC.

This clone was detected ten times or more. The sequenced part of the CDR3 DNA is TGTGCCAGCAGCCAGACTAGCGGGCCAGATACG. Encoded protein: CASSQTSGPDT. The complete CDR3 reads CASSQTSGPDTQYF. The V and J genes are TRBV6-2 or TRBV6-3 and TRBJ2-3; 10 nucleotides agree with TRBD2. The CDR3 end lies 3 residues beyond the end of the read and is filled in from the germline J gene. Germline-derived CDR1 and CDR2 are MNHEY and SVGEGT. J gave up 4 bases and V 6 bases, and 4 bases lay outside the gene matches. This CDR3 comprises 14 residues.

This clone was seen repeatedly, ten times or more. Read coverage stops 3 residues before the CDR3 terminus; the germline J gene supplies the remainder. The gene calls are TRBV5-1 and TRBJ2-3, with a possible D match to TRBD2 (5 bases). V was pared by 1 base and J by 2 bases, with 14 bases between. Germline CDR1 is SGHRS and CDR2 is YFSETQ. CDR3 length equals 16 residues. The sequenced part of the CDR3 DNA is TGCGCCAGCAGCTTGCGGCGGGCCGAATACACAGATACG. It translates to CASSLRRAEYTDT. The complete CDR3 protein is CASSLRRAEYTDTQYF.

This clone was seen ten or more times. The read finishes 3 residues shy of the CDR3 end, and the germline J gene is used to complete it. The chain has TRBV5-1 and TRBJ2-5; D is ambiguous. Germline values: CDR1 SGHRS, CDR2 YFSETQ. Trimming took 0 bases from V and 1 from J, leaving 10 bases between them. The CDR3 sequence is 15 residues long. The CDR3 bases that were read are TGCGCCAGCAGCTTGGGCGGCGGATCCCAAGAGACC. Translation gives CASSLGGGSQET. The full CDR3 reads CASSLGGGSQETQYF.

This clone was seen at least ten times. CDR3: CASSPLSSSGIGTDTQYF. The sequenced CDR3 bases are TGTGCCAGCTCACCACTTTCTTCTAGCGGGATCGGCACAGATACG. The rearrangement joins TRBV18 to TRBJ2-3, with 9 bases lining up with TRBD2. The read stops 3 residues short of the end of the CDR3; the missing end is completed from the germline J gene. V was clipped by 1 base and J by 1 base; unmatched bases: 9. There are 18 residues in the CDR3. Germline V lookup: CDR1 KGHSH, CDR2 LQKENI. The full variable domain, in which reference TRBV18 and TRBJ2-3 provide the parts outside the CDR3, is NAGVMQNPRHLVRRRGQEARLRCSPMKGHSHVYWYRQLPEEGLKFMVYLQKENIIDESGMPKERFSAEFPKEGPSILRIQQVVRGDSAAYFCASSPLSSSGIGTDTQYFGPGTRLTVL.

This clone was observed many times. The missing CDR3 end, 3 residues past where the read stops, is filled in from the germline J gene. J is TRBJ2-3 and V is TRBV7-2; D is uncertain. CDR1 and CDR2 (germline): SGHTA, FQGNSA. This CDR3 has 14 amino acids. V was shortened by 1 base and J by 3 bases, with 8 bases between the two germline ends. CDR3 loop: CASSLVSTTDTQYF. CDR3 DNA, as far as it was read: TGTGCCAGCAGCTTAGTATCTACGACAGATACG.

Note on this clone: A read error may explain this, as a much larger clone is one base away. The read falls 3 residues short of the CDR3 end, and the missing part is taken from the germline J gene. Other nucleotide sequences in the sample specify the same CDR3. This chain links TRBV11-2 with TRBJ2-7; TRBD1 aligns across 7 bases. The CDR3 is 14 amino acids. In germline, CDR1 is SGHAT, CDR2 FQNNGV. The sequenced part of the CDR3 DNA is TGCGCCAGCAGCCCAGCCCAGGGGGCCTACGAG. Translating it yields CASSPAQGAYE. The full CDR3 sequence reads CASSPAQGAYEQYF.

This clone was seen more than once but under ten times. The read ends 3 residues shy of where the CDR3 ends; the end is completed using the germline J gene. The chain carries TRBV6-2 or TRBV6-3 and TRBJ1-5; D is possibly TRBD1 (6 bases). Germline values: CDR1 MNHEY, CDR2 SVGEGT. Trimming pared 2 bases from V and 6 bases from J, leaving 11 bases between. The CDR3 length is 14 residues. CDR3 sequence reads: CASSYKGGTQPQHF. Partial CDR3 DNA: TGTGCCAGCAGTTACAAGGGGGGGACTCAGCCC.

This clone was recorded at least ten times. The read comes to an end 3 residues before the CDR3 does, leaving the germline J gene to fill in the end. This sequence joins TRBV5-4 and TRBJ1-3, with 7 bases matching TRBD1. V lost 3 bases and J lost 5; bases outside the gene matches: 8. The CDR3 loop spans 15 amino acids. Germline CDR1 and CDR2: SGHNT and YYREEE (reference sequence). This CDR3 is CASSSKGARRNTIYF. The sequenced CDR3 bases are TGTGCCAGCAGCTCGAAGGGGGCTAGGAGAAACACC.

The table lists this clone with many counts. Read sequence stops 3 residues before the CDR3 end, and the germline J gene provides the missing end. This chain connects TRBV6-1 to TRBJ2-7; D might be TRBD2 (5 bases). V was trimmed by 2 bases and J by 4 bases, leaving 18 bases between them. Germline CDR1 reads MNHNS; CDR2 reads SASEGT. CDR3 length: 16 amino acids. The CDR3 sequence: CASSERETTGGYEQYF. Partial CDR3 DNA: TGTGCCAGCAGTGAAAGGGAGACAACTGGCGGGTACGAG.

This clone occurred many times. Read data end 3 residues before the CDR3 end; the end is taken from the germline J gene. The chain uses TRBV29-1 and TRBJ2-7, with 9 positions matching TRBD2. CDR1 is SQVTM and CDR2 is ANQGSEA in the germline V gene. This CDR3 has 14 residues. V was pared by 3 bases and J by 3 bases, with 6 bases of the junction left unmatched. The sequenced part of the CDR3 DNA is TGCAGCGTTGAGGCTAGCGGGGCCTACTACGAG. It yields the protein CSVEASGAYYE. The whole CDR3 is CSVEASGAYYEQYF.

In this sample, this clone turned up a few times. Sequencing ends 3 residues short of the CDR3 end; the germline J gene provides the rest. The chain couples TRBV10-3 to TRBJ2-7; no clear D gene. Germline V CDR1 and CDR2: ENHRY, SYGVKD. Trimming removed 10 bases from V and 5 bases from J, with 12 bases in between. CDR3 size: 11 residues. This chain's CDR3 is CATLDRHEQYF. Partial CDR3 DNA: TGTGCCACCCTAGACCGCCACGAG.

Worth noting for this clone: One junction end disagrees with the germline gene, perhaps due to a read error. The sample contains more than one DNA sequence encoding this CDR3. The CDR3 protein is CASSASRAWGYEQYF. CDR3 DNA, as far as it was read: TGTGCTAGCAGCGCTAGCCGGGCGTGGGGCTACGAG. J is TRBJ2-7 and V is TRBV11-1; TRBD2 might be the D (5 bases). Coverage ceases 3 residues before the CDR3 finishes, and the germline J gene fills in the end. This CDR3 contains 15 residues. Germline CDR1 and CDR2: SGHAT and FQDESV (reference sequence).

The sample holds many counts of this clone. The missing CDR3 end, 3 residues past where the read stops, is filled in from the germline J gene. The chain has TRBV5-6 and TRBJ2-3; D not certain. Germline values: CDR1 SGHDT, CDR2 YYEEEE. V was cut by 4 bases and J by 1 base, with 7 bases left in between. CDR3 size: 13 residues. The chain's CDR3 is CASSPVGTDTQYF. Incomplete CDR3 DNA: TGTGCCAGCAGCCCCGTTGGCACAGATACG.